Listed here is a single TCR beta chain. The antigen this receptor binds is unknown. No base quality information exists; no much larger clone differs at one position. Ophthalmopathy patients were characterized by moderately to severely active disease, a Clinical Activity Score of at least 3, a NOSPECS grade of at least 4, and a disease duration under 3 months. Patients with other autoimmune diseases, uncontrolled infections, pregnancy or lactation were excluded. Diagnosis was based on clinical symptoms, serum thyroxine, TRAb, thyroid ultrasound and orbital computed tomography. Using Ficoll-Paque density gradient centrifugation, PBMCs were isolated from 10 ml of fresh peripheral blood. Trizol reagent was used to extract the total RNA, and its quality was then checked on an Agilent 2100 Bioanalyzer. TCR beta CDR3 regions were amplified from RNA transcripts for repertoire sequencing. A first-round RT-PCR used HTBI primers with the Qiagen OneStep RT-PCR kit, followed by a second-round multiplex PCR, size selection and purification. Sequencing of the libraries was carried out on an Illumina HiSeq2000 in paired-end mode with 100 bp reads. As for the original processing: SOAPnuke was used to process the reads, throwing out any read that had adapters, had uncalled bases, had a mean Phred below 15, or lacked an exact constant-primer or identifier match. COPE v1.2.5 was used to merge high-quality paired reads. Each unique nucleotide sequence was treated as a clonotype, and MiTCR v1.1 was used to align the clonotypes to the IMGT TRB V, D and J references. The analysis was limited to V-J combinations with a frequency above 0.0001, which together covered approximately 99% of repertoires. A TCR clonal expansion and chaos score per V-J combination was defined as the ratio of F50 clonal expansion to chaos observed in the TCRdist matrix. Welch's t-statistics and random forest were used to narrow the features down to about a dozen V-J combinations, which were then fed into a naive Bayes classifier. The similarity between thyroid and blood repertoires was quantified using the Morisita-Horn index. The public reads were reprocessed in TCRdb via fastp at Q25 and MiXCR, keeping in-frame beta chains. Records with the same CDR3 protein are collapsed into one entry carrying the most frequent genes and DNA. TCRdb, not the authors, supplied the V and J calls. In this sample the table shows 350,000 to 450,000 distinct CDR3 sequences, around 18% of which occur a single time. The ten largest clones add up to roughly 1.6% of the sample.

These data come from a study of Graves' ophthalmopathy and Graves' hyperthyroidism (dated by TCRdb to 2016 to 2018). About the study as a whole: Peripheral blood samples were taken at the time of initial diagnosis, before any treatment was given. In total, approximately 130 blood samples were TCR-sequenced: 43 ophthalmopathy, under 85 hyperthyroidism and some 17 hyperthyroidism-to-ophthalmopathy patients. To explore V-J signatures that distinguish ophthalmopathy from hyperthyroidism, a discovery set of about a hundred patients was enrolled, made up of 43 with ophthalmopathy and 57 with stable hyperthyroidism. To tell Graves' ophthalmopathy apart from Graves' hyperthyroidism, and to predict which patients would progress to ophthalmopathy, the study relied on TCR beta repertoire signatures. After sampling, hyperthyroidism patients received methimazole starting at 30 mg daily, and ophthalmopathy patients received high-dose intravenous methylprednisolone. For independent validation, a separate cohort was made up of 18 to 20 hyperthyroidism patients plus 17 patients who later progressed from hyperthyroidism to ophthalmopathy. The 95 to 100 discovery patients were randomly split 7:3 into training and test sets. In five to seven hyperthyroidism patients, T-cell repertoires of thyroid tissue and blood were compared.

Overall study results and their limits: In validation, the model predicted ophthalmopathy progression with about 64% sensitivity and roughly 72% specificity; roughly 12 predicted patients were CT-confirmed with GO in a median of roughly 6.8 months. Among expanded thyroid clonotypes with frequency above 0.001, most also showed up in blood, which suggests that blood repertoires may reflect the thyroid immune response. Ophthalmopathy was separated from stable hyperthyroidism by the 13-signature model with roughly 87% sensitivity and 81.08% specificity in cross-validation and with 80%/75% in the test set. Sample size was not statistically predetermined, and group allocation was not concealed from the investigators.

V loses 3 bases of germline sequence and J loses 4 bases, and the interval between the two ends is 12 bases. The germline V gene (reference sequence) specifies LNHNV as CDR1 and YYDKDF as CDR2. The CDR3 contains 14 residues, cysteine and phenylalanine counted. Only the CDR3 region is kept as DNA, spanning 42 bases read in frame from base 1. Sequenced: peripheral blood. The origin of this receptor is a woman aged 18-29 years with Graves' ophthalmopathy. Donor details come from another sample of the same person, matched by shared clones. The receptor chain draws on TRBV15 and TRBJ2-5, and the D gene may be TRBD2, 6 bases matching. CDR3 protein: CATSSSGGGETQYF. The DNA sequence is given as TGTGCCACCAGCAGCTCCGGGGGTGGAGAGACCCAGTACTTC.